The 28 T cell receptor beta chains below all came from one sample that was sequenced in a study of blood T cell repertoires in COVID-19. Repertoires were generated with immunoSEQ multiplex PCR, while TCRdb's copy carries only in-frame clones and drops some. The data show some 80,000 clones, around 87% seen once. The specimen was peripheral blood. All receptors derive from a man aged 80 or over with active or convalescent COVID-19.

The chain uses TRBV7-2 and TRBJ1-5, with a possible D match to TRBD1 (5 bases). V dropped 1 base and J dropped 0 bases, with 7 bases sitting between them. Germline loops: CDR1 SGHTA, CDR2 FQGNSA. This CDR3 spans 15 amino acids. CDR3 amino acids: CASSLDRNSNQPQHF. CDR3 sequence (DNA): TGTGCCAGCAGCTTAGACAGGAATAGCAATCAGCCCCAGCATTTT.

This chain links TRBV6-5 with TRBJ1-2; D might be TRBD1 (5 bases). There are 13 residues in the CDR3. Germline CDR1 MNHEY, CDR2 SVGAGI. Trimming stripped 6 bases from V and 4 bases from J, with 12 bases between. The CDR3 nucleotides are TGTGCCAGCAGGGCCGACAGTGGCTATGGCTACACCTTC. Protein: CASRADSGYGYTF.

This sequence joins TRBV6-5 and TRBJ1-6; 8 nucleotides match TRBD1. Unmatched junction bases numbered 3, after V lost 2 bases and J lost 9 bases. This CDR3 is built from 14 residues. Germline V lookup: CDR1 MNHEY, CDR2 SVGAGI. As DNA, the CDR3 is TGTGCCAGCAGTTACCGGACAGGGACTTCACCCCTCCACTTT. Translating it yields CASSYRTGTSPLHF.

The genes are TRBV2 and TRBJ2-2, with 9 positions matching TRBD2. Trimming cost V 5 bases and J 4 bases; bases outside gene matches: 11. CDR3 length: 17 residues. The germline gives CDR1 SNHLY, CDR2 FYNNEI. CDR3 sequence reads: CASSLREGRMSTGELFF. The CDR3 DNA follows: TGTGCCAGCAGTCTGCGGGAGGGCCGGATGAGCACCGGGGAGCTGTTTTTT.

V and J are TRBV7-2 and TRBJ2-1; TRBD2 aligns across 12 bases. The CDR3 length is 17 residues. The J segment lost 3 bases and the V segment lost 5 bases, leaving 8 bases of the junction unmatched. Germline lookup yields CDR1 SGHTA and CDR2 FQGNSA. The CDR3 bases are TGTGCCAGCAGCCCTACTAGCGGGGGGAGTTTCTACAATGAGCAGTTCTTC. This sequence encodes CASSPTSGGSFYNEQFF.

The chain recombines TRBV15 with TRBJ1-2; no reliable D call. The germline V gene encodes CDR1 LNHNV and CDR2 YYDKDF (reference sequence). Trimming pared 1 base from V and 0 bases from J, leaving 21 bases between. The CDR3 has 19 amino acids. The chain's CDR3 is CATSRGVAALSRANYGYTF. CDR3 DNA sequence: TGTGCCACCAGCAGAGGTGTGGCGGCTCTGAGCCGAGCTAACTATGGCTACACCTTC.

This clone was counted a few times. The chain employs TRBV25-1 and TRBJ1-1, with D uncertain. The CDR3 sequence is 13 residues long. From germline, CDR1 is MGHDK and CDR2 SYGVNS. The V end was cut by 4 bases, the J end by 2 bases, with 8 bases between. Here the CDR3 reads CASSGTRNTEAFF. In nucleotides, the CDR3 is TGTGCCAGCAGTGGTACACGCAACACTGAAGCTTTCTTT.

The chain couples TRBV11-3 to TRBJ1-4; TRBD1 might be the D (5 bases). CDR3 length: 15 amino acids. Germline lookup yields CDR1 SGHNT and CDR2 YENEEA. V was cut by 5 bases and J by 8 bases, with 18 bases left in between. Here the CDR3 reads CASSKVVPRGEKLFF. The CDR3 region has the DNA TGTGCCAGCAGCAAAGTGGTCCCTCGGGGGGAAAAACTGTTTTTT.

The chain couples TRBV12-3 or TRBV12-4 to TRBJ2-1; the D gene is possibly TRBD1 (6 bases). The V end lost 7 bases, the J end lost 11 bases, and 15 bases lay between the germline ends. The CDR3 contains 12 residues. The CDR3 coding sequence is TGTGCCAGCACGACCCAGGGGACCCAGCAGTTCTTC. This translates into CASTTQGTQQFF.

The chain has TRBV28 and TRBJ1-5; tentatively, D is TRBD1 (6 bases). CDR3 length: 17 amino acids. Deletions cut 3 bases from V and 0 bases from J, with 15 bases between. In germline, CDR1 is MDHEN, CDR2 SYDVKM. The CDR3 sequence: CASSFTRYRDSNQPQHF. The CDR3 nucleotides are TGTGCCAGCAGTTTTACCAGGTACAGGGATAGCAATCAGCCCCAGCATTTT.

The chain uses TRBV25-1 and TRBJ1-1; TRBD1 might be the D (5 bases). Germline V CDR1 and CDR2: MGHDK, SYGVNS. Trimming removed 3 bases from V and 5 bases from J, with 10 bases in between. The CDR3 length is 13 residues. The CDR3 DNA reads as TGTGCCAGCAGTGATCTCGGACATACTGAAGCTTTCTTT. It specifies CASSDLGHTEAFF. The variable domain in full, completed from reference TRBV25-1 and TRBJ1-1, reads EADIYQTPRYLVIGTGKKITLECSQTMGHDKMYWYQQDPGMELHLIHYSYGVNSTEKGDLSSESTVSRIRTEHFPLTLESARPSHTSQYLCASSDLGHTEAFFGQGTRLTVV.

The table lists this clone with a count of one. The chain joins TRBV18 to TRBJ1-4; tentative D call: TRBD1 (5 bases). CDR3 length: 13 amino acids. Germline CDR1 KGHSH, CDR2 LQKENI. V lost 3 bases and J lost 5, with 7 bases in between. The CDR3 DNA is TGTGCCAGCTCACCGGGGCTCAATGAAAAACTGTTTTTT. It is translated as CASSPGLNEKLFF.

This rearrangement joins TRBV3-1 (or the pseudogene TRBV3-2) to TRBJ2-1; possibly TRBD2 for D (5 bases). CDR1 and CDR2 from the germline V gene are LGHDT and YNNKEL (reference sequence). This CDR3 has 17 residues. The V and J ends lost 4 bases and 1 base respectively, with 17 bases between them. The CDR3 loop is CASSPEGIALSYNEQFF. DNA for the CDR3: TGTGCCAGCAGCCCCGAGGGAATAGCCCTTTCCTACAATGAGCAGTTCTTC.

V is TRBV19 and J is TRBJ2-2, with 11 bases matching TRBD1. CDR1 and CDR2 (germline): LNHDA, SQIVND (reference sequence). The CDR3 runs to 14 residues. J was trimmed by 3 bases and V by 10 bases; bases with no gene match: 4. CDR3 DNA sequence: TGTGCCACCACGGGACAGGGGGACACCGGGGAGCTGTTTTTT. Translation gives CATTGQGDTGELFF.

This clone was counted a few times. The rearrangement joins TRBV19 to TRBJ1-2; the match to TRBD1 covers 8 bases. The germline gives CDR1 LNHDA, CDR2 SQIVND (reference sequence). V lost 3 bases, J lost 4 bases, and 4 bases stayed unmatched. This CDR3 contains 14 residues. Written as DNA, the CDR3 is TGTGCCAGTAGTATCGTCGACAGGGGCTATGGCTACACCTTC. Translating gives CASSIVDRGYGYTF.

The chain recombines TRBV11-3 with TRBJ2-2, with TRBD1 as a possible D gene (6 bases). From germline, CDR1 is SGHNT and CDR2 YENEEA. The CDR3 is 13 amino acids. V lost 3 bases and J 6 bases, leaving 8 bases between the germline ends. Here the CDR3 reads CASSFNRAGELFF. CDR3 DNA sequence: TGTGCCAGCAGCTTCAACAGGGCCGGGGAGCTGTTTTTT.

The V call is TRBV5-6, the J call TRBJ2-3; the D is unclear. In germline, CDR1 is SGHDT, CDR2 YYEEEE. This CDR3 has 13 amino acids. With 0 bases removed from V and 6 bases from J, the gap between germline ends came to 8 bases. For the CDR3, the DNA is TGTGCCAGCAGCTTGGTGGCCGTGGATACGCAGTATTTT. Translation gives CASSLVAVDTQYF.

The gene calls are TRBV19 and TRBJ2-2, with D perhaps TRBD2 (6 bases). From germline, CDR1 is LNHDA and CDR2 SQIVND (reference sequence). CDR3 size: 13 residues. The V end was cut by 3 bases, the J end by 8 bases, with 10 bases between. The CDR3 DNA follows: TGTGCCAGTAGTATCAGGAGGGGAGGGGAGCTGTTTTTT. The encoded protein is CASSIRRGGELFF.

This clone was counted a single time. The chain carries TRBV19 and TRBJ1-1; 9 nucleotides agree with TRBD1. The CDR3 has 12 amino acids. CDR1 and CDR2 from the germline V gene are LNHDA and SQIVND (reference sequence). The J segment lost 5 bases and the V segment lost 9 bases, leaving 4 bases of the junction unmatched. For the CDR3, the DNA is TGTGCCAGCCGGGACAGGGTTACTGAAGCTTTCTTT. This translates into CASRDRVTEAFF.

The V call is TRBV5-1, the J call TRBJ2-1, with 11 positions matching TRBD2. The CDR3 runs 18 residues. Losses at the gene ends were 4 bases for V and 4 bases for J; bases not matched to a gene: 13. Germline lookup yields CDR1 SGHRS and CDR2 YFSETQ. The DNA for the CDR3 is TGCGCCAGCAGCCCGGGACTAGCGGTTACTCCTGCTTACAATGAGCAGTTCTTC. This encodes CASSPGLAVTPAYNEQFF.

This rearrangement joins TRBV6-6 to TRBJ1-2; 7 nucleotides agree with TRBD1. The CDR3 is 14 amino acids. Germline lookup yields CDR1 MNHNY and CDR2 SVGAGI (reference sequence). V shed 7 bases and J 2 bases; nucleotides not matched to a gene: 7. The CDR3 sequence is CASKYAGQNYGYTF. In DNA, the CDR3 is TGTGCCAGCAAGTACGCGGGACAGAACTATGGCTACACCTTC.

This clone has a handful of counts. This chain connects TRBV5-5 to TRBJ1-2, with 7 positions matching TRBD1. The CDR3 runs 14 residues. Trimming removed 5 bases from V and 3 bases from J; junction bases left unmatched: 7. The V gene's germline CDR1 is SGHKS and CDR2 YYEKEE (reference sequence). The CDR3 region has the DNA TGTGCCAGCAGGTGGGACAGTGCCTACTATGGCTACACCTTC. This encodes CASRWDSAYYGYTF.

The chain combines TRBV5-1 with TRBJ2-5; 7 positions match TRBD1. CDR3 length: 14 residues. Germline CDR1 is SGHRS and CDR2 is YFSETQ. Trimming cost V 4 bases and J 2 bases; bases outside gene matches: 5. CDR3 sequence: CASSTRDRQETQYF. CDR3 DNA: TGCGCCAGCAGCACCCGGGACAGACAAGAGACCCAGTACTTC.

The chain has TRBV5-1 and TRBJ1-1; no clear D. This CDR3 is built from 14 residues. Germline V gene lookup returns CDR1 SGHRS and CDR2 YFSETQ. V lost 3 bases and J 2 bases, leaving 11 bases between the germline ends. The CDR3 here is CASSSPGINTEAFF. The CDR3, as DNA: TGCGCCAGCAGCTCCCCGGGAATAAACACTGAAGCTTTCTTT.

This clone was found a few times. The J gene is TRBJ2-1, the V gene TRBV6-2 or TRBV6-3, with 13 bases fitting TRBD2. Germline V lookup: CDR1 MNHEY, CDR2 SVGEGT. The CDR3 has 17 residues. J gave up 3 bases and V 0 bases, and 2 bases lay outside the gene matches. The CDR3 bases are TGTGCCAGCAGTTACTCGGGGACTAGCGGGATCTACAATGAGCAGTTCTTC. Its protein is CASSYSGTSGIYNEQFF.

The sample holds one count of this clone. The genes are TRBV6-5 and TRBJ1-2; the D gene is possibly TRBD1 (5 bases). V lost 8 bases, J lost 7 bases, and 20 bases lay in between. The CDR3 has 14 residues. Germline lookup yields CDR1 MNHEY and CDR2 SVGAGI. CDR3 nucleotide sequence: TGTGCCAGCCGGGTCACGGGGGACGTAACTGGCTACACCTTC. Protein: CASRVTGDVTGYTF.

V and J are TRBV6-1 and TRBJ2-7; the match to TRBD2 covers 10 bases. Germline V gives CDR1 MNHNS, CDR2 SASEGT. This CDR3 comprises 15 residues. V lost 1 base, J lost 2 bases, and 2 bases stayed unmatched. The CDR3 DNA follows: TGTGCCAGCAGTGAAGGTCTAGCGGGAGCCTACGAGCAGTACGTC. This encodes CASSEGLAGAYEQYV.

This chain connects TRBV6-5 to TRBJ1-2; 7 bases fit TRBD1. The CDR3 has 14 amino acids. V was clipped by 8 bases and J by 1 base; unmatched bases: 7. The germline gives CDR1 MNHEY, CDR2 SVGAGI. As DNA, the CDR3 is TGTGCCAGCGGCCGGGACAGAGTTAACTATGGCTACACCTTC. It codes for CASGRDRVNYGYTF.